This is a list of T cell receptor beta chains from one sample in a study of blood T cell repertoires in COVID-19. Profiled with immunoSEQ multiplex PCR; TCRdb holds only in-frame clones, not every one. The table includes fewer than 30,000 clones, 89% detected once. Sequenced material: peripheral blood. The receptors derive from a human donor in a cohort sampled during active COVID-19. The CDR3 runs from the conserved cysteine through the conserved F or W. A D gene is named only where the DNA matches it firmly. Expanded clones are given a class, and other clones once, few, many or no size at all.

abundance,v_gene,d_gene,j_gene,CDR3aa,CDR3nt
.,TRBV12-3/TRBV12-4,TRBD1,TRBJ2-7,CASSDTGVEEQYF,TGTGCCAGCAGTGACACAGGGGTTGAAGAGCAGTACTTC
.,TRBV5-1,TRBD2,TRBJ2-5,CASSWNWGGGEETQYF,TGCGCCAGCAGCTGGAACTGGGGCGGGGGGGAAGAGACCCAGTACTTC
.,TRBV7-8,.,TRBJ2-7,CASSLKGREYSLYEQYF,TGTGCCAGCAGCTTAAAGGGTCGGGAGTATTCCCTGTACGAGCAGTACTTC
.,TRBV5-6,TRBD1,TRBJ1-5,CASSLGTGGPYSNQPQHF,TGTGCCAGCAGCTTGGGGACAGGGGGCCCTTATAGCAATCAGCCCCAGCATTTT
.,TRBV5-1,TRBD1,TRBJ2-5,CASSLAQGEVETQYF,TGCGCCAGCAGCTTGGCACAGGGGGAAGTAGAGACCCAGTACTTC
few,TRBV27,.,TRBJ1-1,CASRLQGNTEAFF,TGTGCCAGCAGGTTACAGGGGAACACTGAAGCTTTCTTT
.,TRBV6-2/TRBV6-3,.,TRBJ2-5,CASSYSMNRQETQYF,TGTGCCAGCAGTTACTCTATGAACAGACAAGAGACCCAGTACTTC
.,TRBV5-1,.,TRBJ1-1,CASRAEDRYTEAFF,TGCGCCAGCAGGGCAGAGGACAGATACACTGAAGCTTTCTTT
.,TRBV5-1,TRBD2,TRBJ2-1,CASALSSGLRGGNEQFF,TGCGCCAGCGCGCTATCTAGCGGGCTTAGAGGGGGCAATGAGCAGTTCTTC
.,TRBV25-1,TRBD1,TRBJ1-5,CASRTGGNQPQHF,TGTGCCAGCAGGACAGGGGGCAATCAGCCCCAGCATTTT
.,TRBV29-1,TRBD2,TRBJ2-1,CSVELAGPYNEQFF,TGCAGCGTGGAACTAGCGGGGCCCTACAATGAGCAGTTCTTC
.,TRBV28,TRBD1,TRBJ1-1,CASLTGSMNTEAFF,TGTGCCAGCCTGACAGGGTCCATGAACACTGAAGCTTTCTTT
.,TRBV9,.,TRBJ1-1,CASRPATMNTEAFF,TGTGCCAGCAGGCCGGCGACAATGAACACTGAAGCTTTCTTT
.,TRBV7-3,.,TRBJ1-3,CASSLTAGPGNTIYF,TGTGCCAGCAGCTTAACTGCGGGTCCTGGAAACACCATATATTTT
.,TRBV2,.,TRBJ2-1,CASIDSPGGFNEQFF,TGTGCCAGCATTGACAGCCCTGGGGGCTTTAATGAGCAGTTCTTC
.,TRBV20-1,.,TRBJ1-1,CSAWTDTEAFF,TGCAGTGCTTGGACAGACACTGAAGCTTTCTTT
once,TRBV19,TRBD1,TRBJ1-2,CASSKDRFEGYTF,TGTGCCAGTAGTAAGGACAGGTTCGAGGGCTACACCTTC
.,TRBV21-1,.,TRBJ2-7,CASSYPDRASYEQYF,TGTGCCAGCAGCTACCCGGACAGGGCGTCCTACGAGCAGTACTTC
few,TRBV7-9,TRBD1,TRBJ2-1,CASSPGTDITYNEQFF,TGTGCCAGCAGCCCGGGGACAGATATTACCTACAATGAGCAGTTCTTC
.,TRBV19,.,TRBJ1-1,CASSISSGWYTEAFF,TGTGCCAGTAGTATATCCTCAGGGTGGTACACTGAAGCTTTCTTT
.,TRBV10-3,TRBD1,TRBJ2-3,CAIRATGTGVTDTQYF,TGTGCCATCAGGGCAACCGGGACAGGGGTCACAGATACGCAGTATTTT
.,TRBV19,.,TRBJ1-2,CASSVYAGIMDGYTF,TGTGCCAGTAGTGTTTACGCAGGGATTATGGATGGCTACACCTTC
.,TRBV28,.,TRBJ2-7,CASSTAEAASYEQYF,TGTGCCAGCAGCACCGCCGAGGCGGCTTCCTACGAGCAGTACTTC
.,TRBV27,.,TRBJ2-5,CASSSGYQETQYF,TGTGCCAGCAGTTCAGGGTACCAAGAGACCCAGTACTTC
.,TRBV2,TRBD1,TRBJ1-1,CASRQGALNTEAFF,TGTGCCAGCAGACAGGGGGCGTTGAACACTGAAGCTTTCTTT
.,TRBV15,TRBD1,TRBJ2-1,CATSRGGAGTGALSSYNEQFF,TGTGCCACCAGCAGAGGGGGGGCCGGGACAGGGGCATTGAGCTCCTACAATGAGCAGTTCTTC
.,TRBV28,TRBD1,TRBJ1-5,CASSLWLGTGNQPQHF,TGTGCCAGCAGTTTATGGCTGGGGACAGGGAATCAGCCCCAGCATTTT
once,TRBV6-4,.,TRBJ2-2,CASSAGALNTGELFF,TGTGCCAGCAGTGCAGGGGCGCTGAACACCGGGGAGCTGTTTTTT
.,TRBV27,.,TRBJ1-2,CASSLYGGAIYGYTF,TGTGCCAGCAGTTTATATGGGGGGGCGATTTATGGCTACACCTTC
.,TRBV30,.,TRBJ2-6,CAWSLGDFGANVLTF,TGTGCCTGGAGTCTTGGGGACTTCGGGGCCAACGTCCTGACTTTC
.,TRBV6-6,TRBD2,TRBJ2-7,CASSYAGAYEQYF,TGTGCCAGCAGTTACGCGGGAGCCTACGAGCAGTACTTC
.,TRBV6-5,TRBD1,TRBJ1-2,CASTGTAYYGYTF,TGTGCCAGCACCGGGACAGCATACTATGGCTACACCTTC
.,TRBV11-3,.,TRBJ2-1,CASSPLRYSYNEQFF,TGTGCCAGCAGCCCACTACGATACTCCTACAATGAGCAGTTCTTC
.,TRBV14,.,TRBJ1-1,CASSQGPEAFF,TGTGCCAGCAGCCAAGGGCCTGAAGCTTTCTTT
.,TRBV5-1,.,TRBJ2-5,CASSGSGIQETQYF,TGCGCCAGCAGCGGGTCCGGGATCCAAGAGACCCAGTACTTC
.,TRBV29-1,TRBD1,TRBJ1-2,CSVEDRTGGPLGGYTF,TGCAGCGTTGAAGATCGGACAGGGGGCCCCCTAGGTGGCTACACCTTC
.,TRBV18,.,TRBJ2-7,CASSPTNGAYEQYF,TGTGCCAGCTCACCCACGAATGGAGCCTACGAGCAGTACTTC
.,TRBV28,TRBD1,TRBJ1-1,CASSLYGTGEGTEAFF,TGTGCCAGCAGTTTGTATGGGACAGGGGAGGGCACTGAAGCTTTCTTT
.,TRBV5-1,TRBD2,TRBJ2-5,CASSPVPSGGKETQYF,TGCGCCAGCAGCCCGGTCCCTAGCGGGGGTAAAGAGACCCAGTACTTC
.,TRBV7-6,TRBD1,TRBJ2-7,CASSLGSGGEPYEQYF,TGTGCCAGCAGCTTAGGCTCAGGGGGCGAACCCTACGAGCAGTACTTC
.,TRBV10-3,.,TRBJ1-5,CATQGQVNQPQHF,TGTGCCACGCAGGGACAAGTCAATCAGCCCCAGCATTTT
.,TRBV5-1,TRBD1,TRBJ2-5,CASSHPGQGSETQYF,TGCGCCAGCAGCCACCCGGGACAGGGATCGGAGACCCAGTACTTC
.,TRBV3-1/TRBV3-2,TRBD1,TRBJ2-7,CASSQEIKWTGVPYEQYF,TGTGCCAGCAGCCAAGAAATAAAGTGGACAGGGGTTCCCTACGAGCAGTACTTC
few,TRBV7-9,.,TRBJ1-2,CASSRGVTGSYGYTF,TGTGCCAGCAGCCGGGGTGTGACCGGCAGCTATGGCTACACCTTC
.,TRBV3-1/TRBV3-2,.,TRBJ1-2,CASSLQGYGYTF,TGTGCCAGCAGCCTCCAGGGCTATGGCTACACCTTC
once,TRBV6-5,TRBD1,TRBJ2-1,CASSRQGAIGNEQFF,TGTGCCAGCAGTCGACAGGGGGCAATCGGCAATGAGCAGTTCTTC
.,TRBV6-6,.,TRBJ2-7,CASWAGQGEQYF,TGTGCCAGCTGGGCAGGTCAAGGCGAGCAGTACTTC
.,TRBV7-2,TRBD2,TRBJ2-2,CASNPGLNTGELFF,TGTGCCAGCAACCCGGGACTAAACACCGGGGAGCTGTTTTTT
.,TRBV6-2/TRBV6-3,.,TRBJ1-1,CASSPGRVIGMAVEAFF,TGTGCCAGCAGCCCTGGGCGGGTTATAGGGATGGCAGTTGAAGCTTTCTTT
.,TRBV10-3,.,TRBJ2-3,CAISGLQDTQYF,TGTGCCATCAGTGGGCTGCAAGATACGCAGTATTTT
few,TRBV9,TRBD1,TRBJ1-1,CASSVTGGTNTEAFF,TGTGCCAGCAGCGTGACAGGGGGCACGAACACTGAAGCTTTCTTT
.,TRBV6-5,.,TRBJ1-4,CASIEELGEKLFF,TGTGCCAGCATCGAGGAATTAGGAGAAAAACTGTTTTTT
.,TRBV12-5,.,TRBJ2-7,CASANRVTSSYEQYF,TGTGCTAGTGCCAACAGGGTTACATCGTCCTACGAGCAGTACTTC